A single sample is the source of the 20 T cell receptor beta chains below, sequenced in a study of cytomegalovirus exposure and HLA in healthy donors. 13 Jbeta primers and 60 Vbeta primers were used for the PCR. Profiled with immunoSEQ multiplex PCR; TCRdb holds only in-frame clones, not every one. Among approximately 100,000 clones listed, around three quarters were seen once. Sequenced sample: PBMCs. The origin of the receptors is a female donor in good health and CMV-seropositive.

A single count supports this clone. This chain joins TRBV18 and TRBJ1-1; no clear D gene. This CDR3 contains 13 residues. The germline CDR1 and CDR2 sequences are KGHSH and LQKENI. Between the trimmed V and J ends, which lost 3 bases and 1 base, there was a span of 6 bases. CDR3 nucleotide sequence: TGTGCCAGCTCACCGGCCCCGAACACTGAAGCTTTCTTT. Protein: CASSPAPNTEAFF. The full variable domain, with the rest looked up from reference TRBV18 and TRBJ1-1, is NAGVMQNPRHLVRRRGQEARLRCSPMKGHSHVYWYRQLPEEGLKFMVYLQKENIIDESGMPKERFSAEFPKEGPSILRIQQVVRGDSAAYFCASSPAPNTEAFFGQGTRLTVV.

The chain carries TRBV5-1 and TRBJ2-3, with TRBD2 identical over 8 bases. The CDR3 has 15 residues. Germline assignment: CDR1 SGHRS and CDR2 YFSETQ. The trim removed 0 bases at V and 5 bases at J, leaving 5 bases unmatched. CDR3: CASSLGSGMLDTQYF. CDR3 nucleotide sequence: TGCGCCAGCAGCTTGGGTAGCGGGATGCTAGATACGCAGTATTTT. The full variable domain, in which reference TRBV5-1 and TRBJ2-3 provide the parts outside the CDR3, is KAGVTQTPRYLIKTRGQQVTLSCSPISGHRSVSWYQQTPGQGLQFLFEYFSETQRNKGNFPGRFSGRQFSNSRSEMNVSTLELGDSALYLCASSLGSGMLDTQYFGPGTRLTVL.

This sequence joins TRBV11-3 and TRBJ1-1; 9 positions agree with TRBD1. Germline assignment: CDR1 SGHNT and CDR2 YENEEA. V was pared by 5 bases and J by 3 bases, with 4 bases of the junction left unmatched. The CDR3 runs 14 residues. CDR3 sequence (DNA): TGTGCCAGCAGCCCCGGACAGGGGCACACTGAAGCTTTCTTT. The encoded protein is CASSPGQGHTEAFF.

This clone appeared a few times. J is TRBJ2-7 and V is TRBV6-1; 7 bases are a match to TRBD2. The CDR3 has 11 amino acids. The V segment lost 8 bases and the J segment 2 bases; nucleotides outside the gene matches: 0. The germline gives CDR1 MNHNS, CDR2 SASEGT. The CDR3 region has the DNA TGTGCCAGCGGGAGGGCCTACGAGCAGTACTTC. Its translation is CASGRAYEQYF.

In regard to this clone: One junction end does not reproduce the germline sequence, and a read error may be involved. The gene calls are TRBV7-9 and TRBJ1-3; 7 bases are shared with TRBD1. The CDR3 has 14 amino acids. CDR1 is SEHNR and CDR2 is FQNEAQ in the germline V gene (reference sequence). Here the CDR3 DNA reads TGTTCCAGCAACTACGACAGGGAAAGAAACACCATATATTTT. Translating gives CSSNYDRERNTIYF.

J is TRBJ2-5 and V is TRBV5-5, with a weak D call TRBD2 (6 bases). Germline values: CDR1 SGHKS, CDR2 YYEKEE (reference sequence). Trimming removed 6 bases from V and 5 bases from J, with 17 bases in between. The CDR3 runs to 14 residues. The CDR3, as DNA: TGTGCCAGCAACAGATCTCCGGGGGTGGAGACCCAGTACTTC. It encodes CASNRSPGVETQYF.

A note on this clone: Germline and junction disagree at one end, which may indicate a read error. The chain joins TRBV30 to TRBJ2-6, with D tentatively TRBD1 (5 bases). The CDR3 runs to 13 residues. Germline CDR1 reads GTSNPN; CDR2 reads SVGIG (reference sequence). The CDR3 spells CASAESGANGLTF. The CDR3 nucleotides are TGTGCCTCCGCCGAATCTGGGGCCAACGGCCTGACTTTC. Combining the CDR3 with reference TRBV30 and TRBJ2-6 gives the whole variable domain SQTIHQWPATLVQPVGSPLSLECTVEGTSNPNLYWYRQAAGRGLQLLFYSVGIGQISSEVPQNLSASRPQDRQFILSSKKLLLSDSGFYLCASAESGANGLTFGAGSRLTVL.

The chain links TRBV7-2 to TRBJ2-1, with D possibly being TRBD2 (7 bases). Deletions cut 2 bases from V and 7 bases from J, with 15 bases between. CDR3 length equals 15 residues. Germline values: CDR1 SGHTA, CDR2 FQGNSA. CDR3 in amino acids: CASSLRGGAFNEQFF. In DNA form, the CDR3 reads TGTGCCAGCAGCTTAAGGGGGGGGGCCTTTAATGAGCAGTTCTTC. The variable domain in full, completed from reference TRBV7-2 and TRBJ2-1, reads GAGVSQSPSNKVTEKGKDVELRCDPISGHTALYWYRQSLGQGLEFLIYFQGNSAPDKSGLPSDRFSAERTGGSVSTLTIQRTQQEDSAVYLCASSLRGGAFNEQFFGPGTRLTVL.

The J gene is TRBJ1-1, the V gene TRBV14, with 11 bases lining up with TRBD1. Unmatched junction bases numbered 5, after V lost 1 base and J lost 10 bases. In germline, CDR1 is SGHDN, CDR2 FVKESK. The CDR3 covers 14 residues. In DNA form, the CDR3 reads TGTGCCAGCAGCCAAGGGGGGGGGACAGGGGGAGCTTTCTTT. Translating gives CASSQGGGTGGAFF.

The sample holds a few counts of this clone. The chain joins TRBV30 to TRBJ2-2; 11 nucleotides match TRBD2. This CDR3 region has 16 residues. The germline V gene encodes CDR1 GTSNPN and CDR2 SVGIG (reference sequence). V shed 8 bases and J 0 bases; nucleotides not matched to a gene: 8. CDR3 coding DNA: TGTGCCCATACTAGCGGGAGTTTGGCGAACACCGGGGAGCTGTTTTTT. Protein: CAHTSGSLANTGELFF. The entire variable domain, with the rest obtained from reference TRBV30 and TRBJ2-2, is as follows: SQTIHQWPATLVQPVGSPLSLECTVEGTSNPNLYWYRQAAGRGLQLLFYSVGIGQISSEVPQNLSASRPQDRQFILSSKKLLLSDSGFYLCAHTSGSLANTGELFFGEGSRLTVL.

The sample holds a few counts of this clone. Germline and junction disagree at one end, which may indicate a read error. The gene calls are TRBV6-1 and TRBJ2-6; tentatively, D is TRBD2 (7 bases). Germline CDR1 MNHNS, CDR2 SASEGT. The CDR3 contains 16 residues. The CDR3 reads CASSALGGAGANGLTF. The DNA for the CDR3 is TGTGCCAGCAGTGCTCTGGGGGGGGCTGGGGCCAACGGCCTGACTTTC.

The chain joins TRBV4-1 to TRBJ1-1; D possibly corresponds to TRBD1 (5 bases). Germline CDR1 MGHRA, CDR2 YSYEKL. The CDR3 runs 15 residues. The V and J ends lost 0 bases and 8 bases respectively, with 16 bases between them. The CDR3 nucleotides read TGCGCCAGCAGCCAAGATGGAGGGACCCCCAGGGAAGCTTTCTTT. Translating gives CASSQDGGTPREAFF.

In nucleotides, the CDR3 is TGTGCCAGCAGCGGGGGGGGCGTAGGGACCGGGGAGCTGTTTTTT. It yields the protein CASSGGGVGTGELFF. The genes are TRBV11-1 and TRBJ2-2, with D possibly TRBD2 on 7 matching bases. Germline V gives CDR1 SGHAT, CDR2 FQDESV (reference sequence). The CDR3 has 15 amino acids. V lost 5 bases and J lost 5, with 15 bases in between.

The CDR3 protein is CASSISGPGNTIYF. DNA for the CDR3: TGTGCCAGTAGTATTTCAGGGCCCGGAAACACCATATATTTT. This chain uses TRBV19 with TRBJ1-3, with D possibly TRBD1 on 5 matching bases. Per the germline V gene, CDR1 is LNHDA and CDR2 is SQIVND (reference sequence). The CDR3 spans 14 residues. Trimming took off 3 bases at V and 4 bases at J, with 10 bases between the two ends.

This clone was detected a few times. One end of the junction fails to match germline, which may point to a read error. J is TRBJ2-7 and V is TRBV7-9; 9 nucleotides match TRBD1. Per the germline V gene, CDR1 is SEHNR and CDR2 is FQNEAQ (reference sequence). This CDR3 comprises 16 residues. The CDR3 loop reads CSSSPSGGQGSYEQYF. The CDR3 DNA reads as TGTTCCAGCAGCCCTTCGGGGGGACAGGGTTCCTACGAGCAGTACTTC.

This chain connects TRBV7-9 to TRBJ2-1; 15 nucleotides match TRBD2. V was pared by 5 bases and J by 10 bases, with 6 bases of the junction left unmatched. This CDR3 has 15 amino acids. CDR1 SEHNR and CDR2 FQNEAQ come from the germline V gene (reference sequence). For the CDR3, the DNA is TGTGCCAGCAGCCCCCGGACTAGCGGGGGGGCCGAGCAGTTCTTC. It encodes CASSPRTSGGAEQFF.

The V and J genes are TRBV10-2 and TRBJ1-6; 8 bases are shared with TRBD1. V was pared by 6 bases and J by 14 bases, with 12 bases of the junction left unmatched. This CDR3 contains 14 residues. Germline CDR1 is WSHSY and CDR2 is SAAADI. CDR3 sequence reads: CASSEDRVLLALHF. The CDR3, as DNA: TGCGCCAGCAGCGAGGACAGGGTCCTGTTGGCCCTCCACTTT.

This clone was observed a few times. The chain recombines TRBV30 with TRBJ1-1; D not resolved. V was trimmed by 0 bases and J by 0 bases, leaving 5 bases between them. The CDR3 sequence is 13 residues long. The germline gives CDR1 GTSNPN, CDR2 SVGIG (reference sequence). The DNA for the CDR3 is TGTGCCTGGAGTGTAATTATGAACACTGAAGCTTTCTTT. Translation gives CAWSVIMNTEAFF.

This clone was seen a few times. The V gene is TRBV10-3, the J gene TRBJ2-3; 11 nucleotides match TRBD1. The CDR3 extends over 14 amino acids. Germline V gene data show CDR1 as ENHRY and CDR2 as SYGVKD. V shed 10 bases and J 5 bases; nucleotides not matched to a gene: 8. Here the CDR3 DNA reads TGTGCCACCACGGACAGGGGGCCGGTAGATACGCAGTATTTT. Protein sequence: CATTDRGPVDTQYF.

J is TRBJ1-3 and V is TRBV30; D remains ambiguous. The V and J ends lost 0 bases and 1 base respectively, with 10 bases between them. Germline V gene data show CDR1 as GTSNPN and CDR2 as SVGIG (reference sequence). The CDR3 contains 15 residues. CDR3 bases: TGTGCCTGGAGTGTACTAACACCGTCTGGAAACACCATATATTTT. Translated, it gives CAWSVLTPSGNTIYF.